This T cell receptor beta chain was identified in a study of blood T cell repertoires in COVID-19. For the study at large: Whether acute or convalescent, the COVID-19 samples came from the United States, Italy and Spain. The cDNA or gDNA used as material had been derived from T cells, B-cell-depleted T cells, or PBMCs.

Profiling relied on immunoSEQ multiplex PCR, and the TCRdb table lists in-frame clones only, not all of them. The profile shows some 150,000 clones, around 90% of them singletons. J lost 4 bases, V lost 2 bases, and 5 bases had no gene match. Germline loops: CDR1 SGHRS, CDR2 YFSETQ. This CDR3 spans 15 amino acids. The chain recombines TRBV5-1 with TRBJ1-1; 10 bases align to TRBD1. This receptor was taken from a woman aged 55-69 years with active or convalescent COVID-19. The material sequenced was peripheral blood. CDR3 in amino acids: CASSFGDRGVTEAFF. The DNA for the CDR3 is TGCGCCAGCAGCTTTGGGGACAGGGGAGTCACTGAAGCTTTCTTT.